A selection of T cell receptor beta chains follows, all from one sample in a study of vaccination and CD4 T cells after COVID-19. These receptors have no identified antigens. TCRdb reprocessed the PCR reads via MiXCR and lists one record per CDR3 protein. The sample carries a few thousand distinct CDR3 sequences, roughly 42% recorded once. The material sequenced was CD4+ T cells from blood, cultured in vitro. Receptors originate from a human donor who had recovered from COVID-19. CDR3s include the opening cysteine and the closing phenylalanine or tryptophan. The D gene is left open where the match is weak. Rows may omit the clone size; those that give it use once, few, many or a size class.

TRBV20-1	TRBJ2-3	TRBD2	.	CSAAPGGGDTQYF	TGCAGTGCTGCCCCGGGGGGGGGAGATACGCAGTATTTT
TRBV10-3	TRBJ2-7	.	.	CAISESVPGTPTRQYF	TGTGCCATCAGTGAGTCGGTCCCGGGGACCCCTACGAGGCAGTACTTC
TRBV2	TRBJ2-7	TRBD2	.	CASSGTSGGEQYF	TGTGCCAGCAGCGGGACTAGCGGGGGGGAGCAGTACTTC
TRBV19	TRBJ2-1	TRBD2	.	CASSRTSGRNDEQFF	TGTGCCAGTAGTCGGACTAGCGGGAGGAATGATGAGCAGTTCTTC
TRBV20-1	TRBJ2-2	.	.	CSAGSWDSGTGELFF	TGCAGTGCTGGATCGTGGGATAGCGGAACCGGGGAGCTGTTTTTT
TRBV7-9	TRBJ1-3	.	few	CASREAGAGNTIYF	TGTGCCAGCAGAGAAGCGGGGGCTGGAAACACCATATATTTT
TRBV19	TRBJ1-2	.	.	CASSIGAGAHGYTF	TGTGCCAGTAGTATAGGGGCAGGGGCCCATGGCTACACCTTC
TRBV7-6	TRBJ2-5	.	.	CASSTRQETQYF	TGTGCCAGCAGCACCCGCCAAGAGACCCAGTACTTC
TRBV20-1	TRBJ1-4	.	.	CSARDLRGTNEKLFF	TGCAGTGCTAGAGATCTCCGGGGAACTAATGAAAAACTGTTTTTT
TRBV19	TRBJ2-3	TRBD2	.	CASSWTSTRDTQYF	TGTGCCAGTAGTTGGACTAGCACTAGAGATACGCAGTATTTT
TRBV20-1	TRBJ1-1	TRBD1	few	CSARAPGGNTEAFF	TGCAGTGCTAGAGCTCCAGGGGGGAACACTGAAGCTTTCTTT
TRBV11-3	TRBJ2-7	TRBD1	.	CASRQGARDGEQYF	TGTGCCAGCAGACAGGGGGCGCGAGATGGCGAGCAGTACTTC
TRBV11-2	TRBJ1-2	.	.	CASSAAFTGNYGYTF	TGTGCCAGCAGCGCCGCCTTCACAGGGAACTATGGCTACACCTTC
TRBV6-2/TRBV6-3	TRBJ2-5	TRBD2	.	CASSFITGGDQYF	TGTGCCAGCAGTTTCATCACCGGGGGGGACCAGTACTTC
TRBV6-2/TRBV6-3	TRBJ2-7	.	.	CASSRGQSPYEQYF	TGTGCCAGCAGCCGTGGACAGAGCCCCTACGAGCAGTACTTC
TRBV29-1	TRBJ2-5	.	.	CSVEDPGTPKETQYF	TGCAGCGTTGAAGATCCAGGGACCCCAAAAGAGACCCAGTACTTC
TRBV4-1	TRBJ2-7	TRBD2	large	CASRPGLAGRNEQYF	TGCGCCAGCAGACCCGGACTAGCGGGACGGAACGAGCAGTACTTC
TRBV20-1	TRBJ2-1	.	.	CSARDYLYNEQFF	TGCAGTGCTAGAGATTACCTTTACAATGAGCAGTTCTTC
TRBV20-1	TRBJ2-1	.	.	CSAISPGNEQFF	TGCAGTGCTATATCCCCCGGCAATGAGCAGTTCTTC
TRBV7-3	TRBJ2-1	.	.	CASSLFGAYNEQFF	TGTGCCAGCAGCTTATTTGGAGCCTACAATGAGCAGTTCTTC
TRBV2	TRBJ1-1	.	few	CASTREPQSTEAFF	TGTGCCAGCACCAGAGAGCCCCAGAGCACTGAAGCTTTCTTT
TRBV2	TRBJ2-5	TRBD2	few	CASSVGSSGRETQYF	TGTGCCAGCAGTGTGGGATCGAGCGGGAGAGAGACCCAGTACTTC
TRBV5-1	TRBJ1-2	.	.	CASSLVLGSNYGYTF	TGCGCCAGCAGCTTGGTGCTGGGCTCTAACTATGGCTACACCTTC
TRBV25-1	TRBJ1-4	.	.	CASSGGWWGEKLFF	TGTGCCAGCAGTGGAGGATGGTGGGGTGAAAAACTGTTTTTT
TRBV20-1	TRBJ1-5	TRBD1	few	CSAKQGSNQPQHF	TGCAGTGCCAAACAGGGGTCCAATCAGCCCCAGCATTTT
TRBV30	TRBJ1-6	TRBD1	hyperexpanded	CAWSVQGGGSPLHF	TGTGCCTGGAGTGTACAGGGGGGAGGATCACCCCTCCACTTT
TRBV6-1	TRBJ2-7	.	few	CASRRGEDSYEQYF	TGTGCCAGCCGGCGCGGGGAGGACTCCTACGAGCAGTACTTC
TRBV7-2	TRBJ1-3	.	.	CASSLKYSIYF	TGTGCCAGCAGCTTAAAATACTCCATATATTTT
TRBV7-9	TRBJ2-7	TRBD2	.	CASSLERTSGGRSSYEQYF	TGTGCCAGCAGCTTAGAGCGGACTAGCGGGGGCCGAAGCTCCTACGAGCAGTACTTC
TRBV2	TRBJ1-2	.	.	CASSPRPNYGYTF	TGTGCCAGCAGCCCTAGACCCAACTATGGCTACACCTTC
TRBV20-1	TRBJ2-2	TRBD2	few	CSVTSGGSNTGELFF	TGCAGTGTTACTAGCGGGGGGTCGAACACCGGGGAGCTGTTTTTT
TRBV20-1	TRBJ2-1	.	.	CSAKPTGGSKQFF	TGCAGTGCTAAACCGACGGGGGGCTCTAAGCAGTTCTTC
TRBV5-1	TRBJ2-5	TRBD2	few	CASSLSSGTQETQYF	TGCGCCAGCAGCCTGTCTAGCGGGACTCAAGAGACCCAGTACTTC
TRBV6-2/TRBV6-3	TRBJ2-3	.	.	CASSSQKTRVDTQYF	TGTGCCAGCAGTTCCCAGAAGACACGGGTAGATACGCAGTATTTT
TRBV7-6	TRBJ1-5	.	few	CASSLGGNNQPQHF	TGTGCCAGCAGCTTAGGGGGAAACAATCAGCCCCAGCATTTT
TRBV6-2/TRBV6-3	TRBJ2-5	TRBD2	few	CASSFGRFSGPQETQYF	TGTGCCAGCAGTTTTGGGAGGTTTAGCGGGCCTCAAGAGACCCAGTACTTC
TRBV20-1	TRBJ2-7	.	.	CSAGGGQNEQYF	TGCAGTGCTGGGGGGGGGCAAAACGAGCAGTACTTC
TRBV6-2/TRBV6-3	TRBJ2-7	TRBD2	.	CASSRPGAGIHYEQYF	TGTGCCAGCAGCCGTCCGGGAGCGGGAATCCACTACGAGCAGTACTTC
TRBV24-1	TRBJ2-1	TRBD2	.	CATSTLAGGPGYNEQFF	TGTGCCACCAGTACCCTAGCGGGAGGGCCAGGTTACAATGAGCAGTTCTTC